The source of this T cell receptor (beta chain) is a study of OX40 agonist ivuxolimab in advanced cancers. Study in general: The dose-escalation cohort had hepatocellular carcinoma, melanoma, renal cell or head and neck cancer.

Assay used: immunoSEQ multiplex PCR; TCRdb lists only in-frame clones, some missing. The sample contains some 67,000 clones, over 70% of which appear only once. Blood sampling was done at baseline, cycle 4 day 1, and cycle 7 day 1. V was clipped by 4 bases and J by 6 bases, with 11 bases between them. The CDR3 is made up of 13 amino acids. Germline lookup yields CDR1 KGHSH and CDR2 LQKENI. This clonotype was sampled from an adult with an advanced solid tumor such as melanoma, head and neck, liver or kidney cancer. V and J are TRBV18 and TRBJ2-3; D is unresolved. The sample in question was CD4+ or CD8+ T cells sorted from blood, obtained in a trial of the OX40 agonist ivuxolimab. CDR3 residues: CASSRSLGDTQYF. In DNA, the CDR3 is TGTGCCAGCTCACGGTCATTAGGTGATACGCAGTATTTT.